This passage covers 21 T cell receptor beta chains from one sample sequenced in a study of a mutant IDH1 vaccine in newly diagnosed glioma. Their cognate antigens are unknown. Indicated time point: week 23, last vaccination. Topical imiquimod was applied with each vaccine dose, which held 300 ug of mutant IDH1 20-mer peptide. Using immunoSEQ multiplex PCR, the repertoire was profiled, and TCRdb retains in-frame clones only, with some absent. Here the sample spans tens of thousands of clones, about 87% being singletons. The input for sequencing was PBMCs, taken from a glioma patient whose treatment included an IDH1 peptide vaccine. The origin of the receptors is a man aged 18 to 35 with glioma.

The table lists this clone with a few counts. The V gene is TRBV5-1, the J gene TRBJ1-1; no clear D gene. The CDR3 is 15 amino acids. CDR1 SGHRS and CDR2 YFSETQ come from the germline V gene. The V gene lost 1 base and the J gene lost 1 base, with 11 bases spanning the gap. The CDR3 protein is CASSLFKLGNTEAFF. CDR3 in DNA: TGCGCCAGCAGCTTGTTCAAACTGGGGAACACTGAAGCTTTCTTT.

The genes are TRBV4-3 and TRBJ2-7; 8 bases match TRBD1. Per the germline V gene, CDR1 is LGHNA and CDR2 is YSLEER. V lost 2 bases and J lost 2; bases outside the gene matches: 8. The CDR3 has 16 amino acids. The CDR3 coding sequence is TGCGCCAGCAGCCAAAGCCGACAGGGGTTCGCCTACGAGCAGTACTTC. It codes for CASSQSRQGFAYEQYF.

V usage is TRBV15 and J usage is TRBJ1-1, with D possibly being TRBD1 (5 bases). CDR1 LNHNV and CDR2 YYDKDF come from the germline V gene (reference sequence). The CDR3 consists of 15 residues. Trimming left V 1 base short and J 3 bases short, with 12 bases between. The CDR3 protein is CATSRGSGWDTEAFF. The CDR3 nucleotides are TGTGCCACCAGCAGAGGATCAGGGTGGGACACTGAAGCTTTCTTT.

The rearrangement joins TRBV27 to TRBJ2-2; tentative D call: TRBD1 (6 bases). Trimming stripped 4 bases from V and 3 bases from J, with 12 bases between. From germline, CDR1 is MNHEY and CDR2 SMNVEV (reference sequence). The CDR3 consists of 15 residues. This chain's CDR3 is CASSSWTEDTGELFF. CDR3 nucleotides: TGTGCCAGCAGTTCGTGGACAGAAGACACCGGGGAGCTGTTTTTT.

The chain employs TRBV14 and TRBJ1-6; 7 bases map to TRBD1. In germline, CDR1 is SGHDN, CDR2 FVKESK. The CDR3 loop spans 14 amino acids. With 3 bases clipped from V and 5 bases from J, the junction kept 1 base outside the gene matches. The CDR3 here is CASSHRGNNSPLHF. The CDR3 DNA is TGTGCCAGCAGCCACAGGGGGAATAATTCACCCCTCCACTTT.

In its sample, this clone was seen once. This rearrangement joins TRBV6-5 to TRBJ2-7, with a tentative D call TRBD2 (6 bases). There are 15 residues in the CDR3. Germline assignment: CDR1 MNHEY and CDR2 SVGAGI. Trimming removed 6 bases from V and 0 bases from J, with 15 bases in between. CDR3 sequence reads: CASRNSGQYSYEQYF. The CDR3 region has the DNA TGTGCCAGCAGAAATAGCGGACAATACTCCTACGAGCAGTACTTC.

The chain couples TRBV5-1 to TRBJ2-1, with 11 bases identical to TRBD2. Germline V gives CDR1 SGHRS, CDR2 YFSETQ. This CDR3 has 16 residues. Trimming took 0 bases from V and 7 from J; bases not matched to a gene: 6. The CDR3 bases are TGCGCCAGCAGCTTGGTAATAGCGGGGGGGAAAAATGAGCAGTTCTTC. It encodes CASSLVIAGGKNEQFF.

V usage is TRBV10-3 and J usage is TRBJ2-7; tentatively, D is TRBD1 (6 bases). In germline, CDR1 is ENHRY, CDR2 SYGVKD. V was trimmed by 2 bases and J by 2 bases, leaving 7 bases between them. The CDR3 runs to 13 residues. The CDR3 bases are TGTGCCATCAGTGAGAGGGGGACCTACGAGCAGTACTTC. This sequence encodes CAISERGTYEQYF.

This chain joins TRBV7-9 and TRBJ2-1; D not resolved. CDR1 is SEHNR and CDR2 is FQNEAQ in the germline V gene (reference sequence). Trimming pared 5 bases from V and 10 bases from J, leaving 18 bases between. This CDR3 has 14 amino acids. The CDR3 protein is CASSNLDKMEEQFF. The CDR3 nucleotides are TGTGCCAGCAGCAACCTCGACAAAATGGAGGAGCAGTTCTTC. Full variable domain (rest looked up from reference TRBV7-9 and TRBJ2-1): DTGVSQNPRHKITKRGQNVTFRCDPISEHNRLYWYRQTLGQGPEFLTYFQNEAQLEKSRLLSDRFSAERPKGSFSTLEIQRTEQGDSAMYLCASSNLDKMEEQFFGPGTRLTVL.

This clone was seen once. The CDR3 coding sequence is TGTGCCAGCAGCGCCCACCCCGGGACAGGGCGGGAGGCCAAAAACATTCAGTACTTC. The encoded protein is CASSAHPGTGREAKNIQYF. V usage is TRBV9 and J usage is TRBJ2-4, with 9 bases identical to TRBD1. The CDR3 is 19 residues long. Germline V gene lookup returns CDR1 SGDLS and CDR2 YYNGEE. Trimming at V came to 3 bases and at J to 1 base, leaving 14 bases not matched to a gene.

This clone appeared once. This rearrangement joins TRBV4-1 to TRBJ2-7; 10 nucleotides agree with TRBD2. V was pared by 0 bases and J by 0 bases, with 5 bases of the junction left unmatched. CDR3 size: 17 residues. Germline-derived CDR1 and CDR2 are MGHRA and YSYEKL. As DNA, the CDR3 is TGCGCCAGCAGCCAAGATCCGGGACTAGCGCCCTCCTACGAGCAGTACTTC. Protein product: CASSQDPGLAPSYEQYF.

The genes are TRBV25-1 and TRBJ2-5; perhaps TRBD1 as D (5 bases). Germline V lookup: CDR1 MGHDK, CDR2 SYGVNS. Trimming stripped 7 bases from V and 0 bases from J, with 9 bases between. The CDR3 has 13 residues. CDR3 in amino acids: CASTSGYQETQYF. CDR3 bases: TGTGCCAGCACTTCAGGGTACCAAGAGACCCAGTACTTC.

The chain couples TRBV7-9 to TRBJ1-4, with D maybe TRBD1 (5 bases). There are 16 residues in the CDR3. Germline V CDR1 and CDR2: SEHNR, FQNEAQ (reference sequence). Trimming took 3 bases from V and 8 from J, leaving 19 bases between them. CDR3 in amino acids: CASSFGDGNTGEKLFF. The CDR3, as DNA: TGTGCCAGCAGCTTCGGAGACGGCAATACAGGAGAAAAACTGTTTTTT.

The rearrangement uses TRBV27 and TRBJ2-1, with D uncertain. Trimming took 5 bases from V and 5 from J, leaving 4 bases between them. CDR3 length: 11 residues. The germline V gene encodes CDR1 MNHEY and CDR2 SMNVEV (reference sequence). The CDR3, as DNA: TGTGCCAGCAGTAAACACAATGAGCAGTTCTTC. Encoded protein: CASSKHNEQFF.

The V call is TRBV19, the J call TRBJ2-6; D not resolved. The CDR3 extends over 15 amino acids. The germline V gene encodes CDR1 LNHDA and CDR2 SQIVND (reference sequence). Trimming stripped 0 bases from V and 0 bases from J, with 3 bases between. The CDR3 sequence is CASSIDVSGANVLTF. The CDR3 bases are TGTGCCAGTAGTATAGATGTCTCTGGGGCCAACGTCCTGACTTTC.

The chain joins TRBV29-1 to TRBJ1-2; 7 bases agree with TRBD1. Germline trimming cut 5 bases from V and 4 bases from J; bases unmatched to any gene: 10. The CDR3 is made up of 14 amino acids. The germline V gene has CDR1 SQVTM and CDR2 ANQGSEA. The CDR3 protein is CSVREQGRAYGYTF. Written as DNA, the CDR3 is TGCAGCGTTCGGGAACAGGGGCGCGCCTATGGCTACACCTTC.

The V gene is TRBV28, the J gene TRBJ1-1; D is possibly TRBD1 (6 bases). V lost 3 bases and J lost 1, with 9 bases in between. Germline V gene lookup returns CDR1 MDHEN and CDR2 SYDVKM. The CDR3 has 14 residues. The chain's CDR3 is CASSLGHSNTEAFF. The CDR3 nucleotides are TGTGCCAGCAGTTTGGGACATTCGAACACTGAAGCTTTCTTT.

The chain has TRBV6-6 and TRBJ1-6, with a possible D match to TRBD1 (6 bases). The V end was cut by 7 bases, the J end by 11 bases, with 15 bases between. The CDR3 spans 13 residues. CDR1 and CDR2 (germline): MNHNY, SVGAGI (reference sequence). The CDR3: CASIRGQKTPLHF. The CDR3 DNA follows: TGTGCCAGCATCCGAGGACAGAAGACACCCCTCCACTTT.

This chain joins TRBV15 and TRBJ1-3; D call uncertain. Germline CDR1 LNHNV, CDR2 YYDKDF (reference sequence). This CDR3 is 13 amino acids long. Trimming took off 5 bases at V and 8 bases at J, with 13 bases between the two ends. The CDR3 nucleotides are TGTGCCACCAGCCCCCGTAATGGGGACACCATATATTTT. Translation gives CATSPRNGDTIYF.

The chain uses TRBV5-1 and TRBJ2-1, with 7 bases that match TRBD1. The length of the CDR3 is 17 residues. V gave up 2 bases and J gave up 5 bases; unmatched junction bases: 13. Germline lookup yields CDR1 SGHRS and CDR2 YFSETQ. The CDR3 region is CASSFRPQGEWDNEQFF. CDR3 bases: TGCGCCAGCAGCTTTCGGCCCCAGGGGGAATGGGACAATGAGCAGTTCTTC.

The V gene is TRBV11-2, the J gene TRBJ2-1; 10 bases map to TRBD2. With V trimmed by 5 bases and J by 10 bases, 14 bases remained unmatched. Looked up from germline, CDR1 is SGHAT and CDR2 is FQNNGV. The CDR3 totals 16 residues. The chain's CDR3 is CASSPLGLAGAGEQFF. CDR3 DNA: TGTGCCAGCAGCCCCTTGGGGCTAGCGGGAGCTGGAGAGCAGTTCTTC. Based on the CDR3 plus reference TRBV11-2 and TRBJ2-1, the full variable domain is EAGVAQSPRYKIIEKRQSVAFWCNPISGHATLYWYQQILGQGPKLLIQFQNNGVVDDSQLPKDRFSAERLKGVDSTLKIQPAKLEDSAVYLCASSPLGLAGAGEQFFGPGTRLTVL.